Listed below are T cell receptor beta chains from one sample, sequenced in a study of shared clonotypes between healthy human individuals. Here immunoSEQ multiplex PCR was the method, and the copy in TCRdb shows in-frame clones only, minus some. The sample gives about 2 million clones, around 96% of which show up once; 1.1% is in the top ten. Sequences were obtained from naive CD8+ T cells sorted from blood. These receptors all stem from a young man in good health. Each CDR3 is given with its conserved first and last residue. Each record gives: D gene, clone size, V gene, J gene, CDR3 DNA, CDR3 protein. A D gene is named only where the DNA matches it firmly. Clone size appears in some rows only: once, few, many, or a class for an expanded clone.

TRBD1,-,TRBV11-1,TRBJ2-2,TGTGCCAGCAGCTCCCGGACAGGGGGACCCACCGGGGAGCTGTTTTTT,CASSSRTGGPTGELFF
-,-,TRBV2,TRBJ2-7,TGTGCCAGCAGTGGGGGGCCCTACGAGCAGTACTTC,CASSGGPYEQYF
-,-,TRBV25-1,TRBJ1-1,TGTGCCAGCAGCATCTCAGAGGGGAACACTGAAGCTTTCTTT,CASSISEGNTEAFF
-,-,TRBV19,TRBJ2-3,TGTGCCAGTAGCCCCGAGACTTTATGGACAGATACGCAGTATTTT,CASSPETLWTDTQYF
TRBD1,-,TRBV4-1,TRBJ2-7,TGCGCCAGCAGCGACGAGGGACAGGGGGCGAACGAGCAGTACTTC,CASSDEGQGANEQYF
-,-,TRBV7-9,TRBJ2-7,TGTGCCAGCAGCTTAGGCCTTAACTACGAGCAGTACTTC,CASSLGLNYEQYF
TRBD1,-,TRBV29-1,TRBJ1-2,TGCAGCGTTGATGAAGGGGGCAGTGGCTACACCTTC,CSVDEGGSGYTF
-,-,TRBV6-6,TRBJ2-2,TGTGCCAGCCTTGTGGGGACCGGGGAGCTGTTTTTT,CASLVGTGELFF
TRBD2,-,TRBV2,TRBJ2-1,TGTGCCAGCAGTGTATATGAGGGAGGGACCTACAATGAGCAGTTCTTC,CASSVYEGGTYNEQFF
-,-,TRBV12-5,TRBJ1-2,TGTGCTAGTGGTTTGCCAGAGTTTCCTAACTATGGCTACACCTTC,CASGLPEFPNYGYTF
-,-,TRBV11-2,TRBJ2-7,TGTGCCAGCAGCTTAGATCTGGGGACCTACGAGCAGTACTTC,CASSLDLGTYEQYF
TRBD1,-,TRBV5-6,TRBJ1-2,TGTGCCAGCAGGCCCGGGACAGCTGGCTACACCTTC,CASRPGTAGYTF
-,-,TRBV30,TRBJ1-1,TGTGCCTGGACGCCGGGGGCGGCTGAAGCTTTCTTT,CAWTPGAAEAFF
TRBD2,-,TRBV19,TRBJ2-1,TGTGCCAGTAGTGCCGCCCGGAGTAGCGGGACCCTCAATGAGCAGTTCTTC,CASSAARSSGTLNEQFF
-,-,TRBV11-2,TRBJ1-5,TGTGCCAGCAGCTTAGGAGAGTACGGGAACAATCAGCCCCAGCATTTT,CASSLGEYGNNQPQHF
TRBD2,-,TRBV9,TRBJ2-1,TGTGCCAGCAGCGTAGACCCCGGTCGGGGAGGGTATGAGCAGTTCTTC,CASSVDPGRGGYEQFF
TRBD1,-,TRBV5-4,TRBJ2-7,TGTGCCAGCAGCTTAGGGACAGGGGGAATCGACGAGCAGTACTTC,CASSLGTGGIDEQYF
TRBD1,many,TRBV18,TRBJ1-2,TGTGCCAGCTCACCCGTGGGGGGACAGGGCTATGGCTACACCTTC,CASSPVGGQGYGYTF
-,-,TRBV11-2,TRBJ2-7,TGTGCCAGCACCATAAACCACGAGCAGTACTTC,CASTINHEQYF
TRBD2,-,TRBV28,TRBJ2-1,TGTGCCAGCAGTTTGTGGGGGGGAAACAATGAGCAGTTCTTC,CASSLWGGNNEQFF
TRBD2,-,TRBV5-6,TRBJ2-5,TGTGCCAGCAGCTTGACCCCCTTCGCGGGAGGTGGGGAGACCCAGTACTTC,CASSLTPFAGGGETQYF
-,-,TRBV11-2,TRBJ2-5,TGTGCCAGCAGCACCCTTCAGGGGGAGACCCAGTACTTC,CASSTLQGETQYF
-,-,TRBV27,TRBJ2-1,TGTGCCAGCAGTTTATCGGGGCTACAGAATGAGCAGTTCTTC,CASSLSGLQNEQFF
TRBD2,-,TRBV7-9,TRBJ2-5,TGTGCCAGCATCCCCGGGGGGTACCAAGAGACCCAGTACTTC,CASIPGGYQETQYF
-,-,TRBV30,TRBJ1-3,TGTGCCTGGAGTGTAACCGGTTCTGGAAACACCATATATTTT,CAWSVTGSGNTIYF
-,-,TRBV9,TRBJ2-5,TGTGCCAGCAGCCCAACCCCCGGGGTCCAAGAGACCCAGTACTTC,CASSPTPGVQETQYF
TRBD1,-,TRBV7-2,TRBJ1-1,TGTGCCAGCAGCTTATGGAACGGACAGGGAATGATGAACACTGAAGCTTTCTTT,CASSLWNGQGMMNTEAFF
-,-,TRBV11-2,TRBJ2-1,TGTGCCAGCAGGGGTTTACATGAGCAGTTCTTC,CASRGLHEQFF
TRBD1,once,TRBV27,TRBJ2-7,TGTGCCAGCAGTCTCTGGACAGGGGATAACGAGCAGTACTTC,CASSLWTGDNEQYF
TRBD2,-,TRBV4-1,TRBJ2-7,TGCGCCAGCAGCCAAGGACCACCTGGGCTAGCGGGCTCCTACGAGCAGTACTTC,CASSQGPPGLAGSYEQYF
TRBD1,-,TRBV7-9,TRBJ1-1,TGTGCCAGCAGCTCCGGGCCGGGACAGGTTTCTTTCTTT,CASSSGPGQVSFF
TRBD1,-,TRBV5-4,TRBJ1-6,TGTGCCAGCAGCTTGGACAGGGGGCGCTCACCCCTCCACTTT,CASSLDRGRSPLHF
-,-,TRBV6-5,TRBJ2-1,TGTGCCAGCAGTTACTCCGTTTTAGGTGAGCAGTTCTTC,CASSYSVLGEQFF
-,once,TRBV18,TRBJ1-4,TGTGCCAGCTCACCACCGTCCGGGGCAGGCGAAAAACTGTTTTTT,CASSPPSGAGEKLFF
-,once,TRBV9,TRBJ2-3,TGTGCCAGCAGCGTAGTAGGGGAAGCAGATACGCAGTATTTT,CASSVVGEADTQYF
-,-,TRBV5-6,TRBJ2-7,TGTGCCAGCAGCTTGGAAGGGTCGGGGCAGTACTTC,CASSLEGSGQYF
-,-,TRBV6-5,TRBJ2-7,TGTGCCAGTGGGGCAGGAGCCTCCTACGAGCAGTACTTC,CASGAGASYEQYF
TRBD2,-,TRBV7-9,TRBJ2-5,TGTGCCAGCAGCTTATTTTATGGACTAGCGGGGGGGCAAGAGACCCAGTACTTC,CASSLFYGLAGGQETQYF
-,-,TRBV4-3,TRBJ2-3,TGCGCCAGCAGCCCGCTTGAGGGAGCAGATACGCAGTATTTT,CASSPLEGADTQYF
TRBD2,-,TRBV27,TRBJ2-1,TGTGCCAGCAGTTCCCAAGAGCTAGCGGGAGTAGGGGTATTGAATGAGCAGTTCTTC,CASSSQELAGVGVLNEQFF
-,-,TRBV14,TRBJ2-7,TGTGCCAGCAGCCAAGAAATGGGCCTAGGCTACGAGCAGTACTTC,CASSQEMGLGYEQYF
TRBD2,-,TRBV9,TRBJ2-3,TGTGCCAGCAGCGTAGGAGGGAGGGATAGCACAGATACGCAGTATTTT,CASSVGGRDSTDTQYF
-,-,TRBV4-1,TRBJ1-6,TGCGCCAGCAGCCAAGGGGAGACCTCCTATAATTCACCCCTCCACTTT,CASSQGETSYNSPLHF
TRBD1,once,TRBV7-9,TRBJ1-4,TGTGCCAGCAGCTCCCTCGACAGGGAAACTAATGAAAAACTGTTTTTT,CASSSLDRETNEKLFF